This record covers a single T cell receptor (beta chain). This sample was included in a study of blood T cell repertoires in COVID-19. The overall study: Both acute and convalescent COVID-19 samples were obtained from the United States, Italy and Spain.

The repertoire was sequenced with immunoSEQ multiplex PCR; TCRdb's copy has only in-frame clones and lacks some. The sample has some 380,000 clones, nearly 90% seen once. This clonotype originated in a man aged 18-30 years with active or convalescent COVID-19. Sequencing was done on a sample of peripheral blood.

The chain's CDR3 is CASSYPGLPLHF. CDR3 sequence (DNA): TGTGCCAGCAGTTACCCGGGACTACCCCTCCACTTT. The chain joins TRBV6-5 to TRBJ1-6, with D perhaps TRBD1 (5 bases). This CDR3 spans 12 amino acids. Trimming removed 2 bases from V and 12 bases from J, with 8 bases in between. In germline, CDR1 is MNHEY, CDR2 SVGAGI.